Below are 20 T cell receptor beta chains sequenced from a single sample in a study of blood T cell repertoires in COVID-19. Produced via immunoSEQ multiplex PCR; TCRdb's table is partial and in-frame only. The repertoire has about 230,000 clones, less than 90% of them found once; the top ten carry approximately 2.6%. Sample: peripheral blood. The receptors shown here come from a woman in her 70s with active or convalescent COVID-19.

The rearrangement joins TRBV6-2 or TRBV6-3 to TRBJ2-1; TRBD2 matches at 7 bases. Trimming removed 5 bases from V and 4 bases from J; junction bases left unmatched: 5. Germline V gene data show CDR1 as MNHEY and CDR2 as SVGEGT. The CDR3 contains 14 residues. Here the CDR3 reads CASSDGTTYNEQFF. CDR3 DNA: TGTGCCAGCAGTGACGGGACTACTTACAATGAGCAGTTCTTC.

The chain joins TRBV30 to TRBJ2-3, with D possibly being TRBD2 (6 bases). CDR1 is GTSNPN, CDR2 SVGIG, per germline (reference sequence). Trimming removed 5 bases from V and 2 bases from J, with 17 bases in between. The CDR3 covers 15 residues. Here the CDR3 DNA reads TGTGCCTGGTCAACTAGCCAGGATTTCACAGATACGCAGTATTTT. This sequence encodes CAWSTSQDFTDTQYF.

The V gene is TRBV10-3, the J gene TRBJ2-6; 11 bases align to TRBD1. Germline V CDR1 and CDR2: ENHRY, SYGVKD. CDR3 length equals 19 residues. The J segment lost 3 bases and the V segment lost 7 bases, leaving 14 bases of the junction unmatched. The CDR3 loop reads CAINPGQGVVYSGANVLTF. In DNA form, the CDR3 reads TGTGCCATCAACCCGGGACAGGGGGTTGTCTATAGTGGGGCCAACGTCCTGACTTTC.

The rearrangement uses TRBV9 and TRBJ1-2; D not resolved. This CDR3 has 13 amino acids. V dropped 1 base and J dropped 8 bases, with 12 bases sitting between them. Germline assignment: CDR1 SGDLS and CDR2 YYNGEE. The DNA of the CDR3 is TGTGCCAGCAGCGTACTTTGGGGAGGCGGCTACACCTTC. Translated, it gives CASSVLWGGGYTF.

This clone has just one count. The chain recombines TRBV5-1 with TRBJ2-3, with 8 bases lining up with TRBD1. The CDR3 has 16 residues. V shed 1 base, J shed 8 bases, and the junction held 12 bases outside the gene matches. The germline CDR1 and CDR2 sequences are SGHRS and YFSETQ. The chain's CDR3 is CASSLPPGQVVSTQYF. CDR3 DNA sequence: TGCGCCAGCAGCTTGCCCCCGGGACAGGTGGTTTCTACGCAGTATTTT.

The V call is TRBV6-6, the J call TRBJ1-3; TRBD1 is a possible D gene (6 bases). The CDR3 length is 14 residues. The germline gives CDR1 MNHNY, CDR2 SVGAGI (reference sequence). The germline V and J ends were trimmed by 8 bases and 0 bases, with 11 bases remaining between them. This CDR3 reads CASWGPSSGNTIYF. The CDR3 DNA reads TGTGCCAGCTGGGGGCCCAGCTCTGGAAACACCATATATTTT.

The rearrangement joins TRBV9 to TRBJ1-2; 9 bases are shared with TRBD1. Losses at the gene ends were 3 bases for V and 7 bases for J; bases not matched to a gene: 10. The CDR3 is 15 amino acids. Looked up from germline, CDR1 is SGDLS and CDR2 is YYNGEE. The CDR3 reads CASSEQGAQSGGYTF. The DNA of the CDR3 is TGTGCCAGCAGCGAACAGGGGGCACAGAGCGGTGGCTACACCTTC.

This chain uses TRBV28 with TRBJ1-3; tentatively, D is TRBD1 (6 bases). Germline-derived CDR1 and CDR2 are MDHEN and SYDVKM. Trimming stripped 3 bases from V and 5 bases from J, with 23 bases between. The CDR3 length is 18 residues. CDR3 DNA sequence: TGTGCCAGCAGTTTTTGGCTTACGGCCGGGACATCCCGAAACACCATATATTTT. Its translation: CASSFWLTAGTSRNTIYF.

In this sample, this clone turned up once. The chain couples TRBV6-5 to TRBJ2-7, with D hard to call. This CDR3 is built from 13 residues. Trimming pared 0 bases from V and 6 bases from J, leaving 9 bases between. Germline loops: CDR1 MNHEY, CDR2 SVGAGI. The CDR3 nucleotides read TGTGCCAGCAGTTACTCCGGGTTGGGCGAGCAGTACTTC. Translation gives CASSYSGLGEQYF.

The chain combines TRBV6-5 with TRBJ1-6; TRBD1 matches 10 bases. V was clipped by 10 bases and J by 7 bases; unmatched bases: 10. CDR3 length: 15 amino acids. Germline CDR1 is MNHEY and CDR2 is SVGAGI. The chain's CDR3 is CATPLGQGENSPLHF. The CDR3 DNA is TGTGCCACCCCACTTGGACAGGGGGAAAATTCACCCCTCCACTTT.

The CDR3 loop reads CASSQGGTSFPDTQYF. The CDR3 DNA reads TGTGCCAGCAGCCAAGGTGGGACTAGCTTCCCAGATACGCAGTATTTT. This sequence joins TRBV16 and TRBJ2-3, with 9 bases lining up with TRBD2. Germline V gene lookup returns CDR1 KGHSY and CDR2 FQNENV. Unmatched junction bases numbered 7, after V lost 2 bases and J lost 4 bases. This CDR3 has 16 residues.

V gene TRBV6-5 combines with J gene TRBJ1-5; 7 nucleotides line up with TRBD1. Germline V gene sequence: CDR1 MNHEY, CDR2 SVGAGI. The CDR3 has 14 residues. V lost 10 bases to trimming and J lost 5 bases; unmatched junction nucleotides: 11. CDR3 nucleotides: TGTGCCACCACCTCAGGGGGAGCATATCAGCCCCAGCATTTT. It specifies CATTSGGAYQPQHF.

In this sample, this clone turned up once. The chain combines TRBV6-6 with TRBJ1-5; weak D call: TRBD1 (6 bases). V was clipped by 6 bases and J by 6 bases, with 21 bases between them. CDR1 is MNHNY and CDR2 is SVGAGI in the germline V gene (reference sequence). The CDR3 runs 16 residues. DNA for the CDR3: TGTGCCAGCAGATTAGGGACACAGGTGAGGGGTCAGCCCCAGCATTTT. Amino acids: CASRLGTQVRGQPQHF.

V gene TRBV27 combines with J gene TRBJ2-1; 7 bases are a match to TRBD1. The V segment lost 6 bases and the J segment 5 bases; nucleotides outside the gene matches: 10. CDR1 MNHEY and CDR2 SMNVEV come from the germline V gene (reference sequence). This CDR3 has 15 amino acids. Here the CDR3 DNA reads TGTGCCAGCAGCCAACAGGGGTTGAGGAACAATGAGCAGTTCTTC. Translation: CASSQQGLRNNEQFF.

The V call is TRBV7-2, the J call TRBJ2-7; TRBD2 aligns across 8 bases. The CDR3 covers 15 residues. V shed 1 base and J 4 bases; nucleotides not matched to a gene: 6. Germline CDR1 is SGHTA and CDR2 is FQGNSA. In DNA form, the CDR3 reads TGTGCCAGCAGCTTAGTCGGGACTAGTAAGTACGAGCAGTACTTC. It translates to CASSLVGTSKYEQYF.

This clone was seen once. The rearrangement joins TRBV3-1 (or the pseudogene TRBV3-2) to TRBJ1-3; D is uncertain. This CDR3 is built from 17 residues. The V gene lost 0 bases and the J gene lost 2 bases, with 14 bases spanning the gap. In germline, CDR1 is LGHDT, CDR2 YNNKEL (reference sequence). CDR3 nucleotides: TGTGCCAGCAGCCAAGACTGCGTATTTCTAACTGGAAACACCATATATTTT. Its translation is CASSQDCVFLTGNTIYF.

The V gene is TRBV18, the J gene TRBJ2-7; D call uncertain. V dropped 6 bases and J dropped 0 bases, with 15 bases sitting between them. Germline lookup yields CDR1 KGHSH and CDR2 LQKENI. The CDR3 runs 15 residues. For the CDR3, the DNA is TGTGCCAGCTCGCCGGTCGCAGGAACCTCCTACGAGCAGTACTTC. It translates to CASSPVAGTSYEQYF.

The chain employs TRBV7-8 and TRBJ2-5, with TRBD1 matching 10 bases. Germline values: CDR1 SGHVS, CDR2 FQNEAQ. After removal of 5 bases from V and 4 bases from J, the junction contained 4 bases not matched to a gene. The CDR3 consists of 14 residues. The CDR3 is CASSLGTGVETQYF. In DNA, the CDR3 is TGTGCCAGCAGCCTCGGGACAGGGGTAGAGACCCAGTACTTC.

On this clone: The sample holds other DNA sequences that translate to the same CDR3. Here the CDR3 DNA reads TGCGCCAGCAGCCAAGGGAGACTAGCCAACACCGGGGAGCTGTTTTTT. Translating gives CASSQGRLANTGELFF. The chain has TRBV4-3 and TRBJ2-2, with 7 bases fitting TRBD2. J gave up 2 bases and V 1 base, and 4 bases lay outside the gene matches. The CDR3 has 16 amino acids. Germline assignment: CDR1 LGHNA and CDR2 YSLEER.

This clone has at least ten counts. This chain links TRBV7-9 with TRBJ1-6, with 9 bases identical to TRBD1. From germline, CDR1 is SEHNR and CDR2 FQNEAQ (reference sequence). The CDR3 covers 16 residues. V gave up 1 base and J gave up 7 bases; unmatched junction bases: 5. As DNA, the CDR3 is TGTGCCAGCAGCTTAGTACAGGGGGCTCGCAATTCACCCCTCCACTTT. This gives the protein CASSLVQGARNSPLHF. The full variable domain, in which reference TRBV7-9 and TRBJ1-6 provide the parts outside the CDR3, is DTGVSQNPRHKITKRGQNVTFRCDPISEHNRLYWYRQTLGQGPEFLTYFQNEAQLEKSRLLSDRFSAERPKGSFSTLEIQRTEQGDSAMYLCASSLVQGARNSPLHFGNGTRLTVT.